These T cell receptor beta chains were read from a single sample in a study of blood T cell repertoires in COVID-19. This table comes from immunoSEQ multiplex PCR, and its TCRdb copy is limited to in-frame clones, with some not included. The table records approximately 320,000 clones, roughly 85% of them present only once. The source material was peripheral blood. Source of these receptors: a human donor in a cohort sampled during active COVID-19. CDR3s include the opening cysteine and the closing phenylalanine or tryptophan. A D gene is named only where the DNA matches it firmly. Only part of the rows carry a size: once, few, many, or a class if the clone is expanded.

CDR3 length: 17
D gene: -
V gene: TRBV11-2
clone size: -
J gene: TRBJ2-7
CDR3 DNA: TGTGCCAGCAGCTCAATCTACAGCGGTGGGATTTCCTACGAGCAGTACTTC
CDR3 protein: CASSSIYSGGISYEQYF

CDR3 length: 15
D gene: TRBD1
V gene: TRBV10-2
clone size: -
J gene: TRBJ2-3
CDR3 DNA: TGCGCCAGCAGTGACGGGACAGAAGCCACAGATACGCAGTATTTT
CDR3 protein: CASSDGTEATDTQYF

CDR3 length: 12
D gene: -
V gene: TRBV18
clone size: -
J gene: TRBJ2-2
CDR3 DNA: TGTGCCAGCTCGCCCCGGGACGGGGAGCTGTTTTTT
CDR3 protein: CASSPRDGELFF

CDR3 length: 13
D gene: -
V gene: TRBV5-5
clone size: few
J gene: TRBJ1-6
CDR3 DNA: TGTGCCAGCAGCCCGGACAGCGATTCACCCCTCCACTTT
CDR3 protein: CASSPDSDSPLHF

CDR3 length: 13
D gene: -
V gene: TRBV7-9
clone size: few
J gene: TRBJ1-1
CDR3 DNA: TGTGCCAGCAGCTTCTCAGGGAACACTGAAGCTTTCTTT
CDR3 protein: CASSFSGNTEAFF

CDR3 length: 17
D gene: TRBD2
V gene: TRBV10-3
clone size: few
J gene: TRBJ2-1
CDR3 DNA: TGTGCCATCAGTGAGTTACTAGCGGGGGGCGCCTACAATGAGCAGTTCTTC
CDR3 protein: CAISELLAGGAYNEQFF

CDR3 length: 14
D gene: TRBD1
V gene: TRBV10-3
clone size: -
J gene: TRBJ1-4
CDR3 DNA: TGTGCCATCAAAGGGACAGGGAATAATGAAAAACTGTTTTTT
CDR3 protein: CAIKGTGNNEKLFF

CDR3 length: 15
D gene: -
V gene: TRBV11-1
clone size: once
J gene: TRBJ2-3
CDR3 DNA: TGTGCCAGCAGCTTAGGGTTGGCTAGTAGAGATACGCAGTATTTT
CDR3 protein: CASSLGLASRDTQYF

CDR3 length: 13
D gene: -
V gene: TRBV19
clone size: once
J gene: TRBJ1-1
CDR3 DNA: TGTGCCAGTAGTATAGATGGAAGAGGGAGGGGTTTCTTT
CDR3 protein: CASSIDGRGRGFF

CDR3 length: 14
D gene: -
V gene: TRBV5-4
clone size: -
J gene: TRBJ1-3
CDR3 DNA: TGTGCCAGCAGCTTGCAGGGGTCTGGAAACACCATATATTTT
CDR3 protein: CASSLQGSGNTIYF

CDR3 length: 15
D gene: -
V gene: TRBV6-2/TRBV6-3
clone size: -
J gene: TRBJ2-3
CDR3 DNA: TGTGCCAGCAGTTACTTGTCCAGTAGCACAGATACGCAGTATTTT
CDR3 protein: CASSYLSSSTDTQYF

CDR3 length: 11
D gene: -
V gene: TRBV6-5
clone size: once
J gene: TRBJ1-5
CDR3 DNA: TGTGCCAGCAAACAAAATCAGCCCCAGCATTTT
CDR3 protein: CASKQNQPQHF

CDR3 length: 14
D gene: -
V gene: TRBV5-5
clone size: -
J gene: TRBJ1-1
CDR3 DNA: TGTGCCAGCAGTCTTGCTCCCTTAGACACTGAAGCTTTCTTT
CDR3 protein: CASSLAPLDTEAFF

CDR3 length: 16
D gene: TRBD2
V gene: TRBV7-3
clone size: -
J gene: TRBJ2-1
CDR3 DNA: TGTGCCAGCAGCCTGGTAGCGGGGGGAAACTACAATGAGCAGTTCTTC
CDR3 protein: CASSLVAGGNYNEQFF

CDR3 length: 15
D gene: TRBD1
V gene: TRBV9
clone size: -
J gene: TRBJ1-3
CDR3 DNA: TGTGCCAGCAGCTTCCCGGGACAGGGGACATCCACCATATATTTT
CDR3 protein: CASSFPGQGTSTIYF

CDR3 length: 17
D gene: TRBD1
V gene: TRBV27
clone size: -
J gene: TRBJ2-4
CDR3 DNA: TGTGCCAGCAGTCACTCCGGGACAGGGGAGGCCAAAAACATTCAGTACTTC
CDR3 protein: CASSHSGTGEAKNIQYF

CDR3 length: 15
D gene: TRBD1
V gene: TRBV7-3
clone size: -
J gene: TRBJ2-2
CDR3 DNA: TGTGCCAGCCGCACTGGGACAGTAAACACCGGGGAGCTGTTTTTT
CDR3 protein: CASRTGTVNTGELFF

CDR3 length: 14
D gene: -
V gene: TRBV6-5
clone size: -
J gene: TRBJ2-7
CDR3 DNA: TGTGCCAGCATGATATGGCAGGGTAAGTACGAGCAGTACTTC
CDR3 protein: CASMIWQGKYEQYF

CDR3 length: 19
D gene: TRBD1
V gene: TRBV5-5
clone size: -
J gene: TRBJ1-5
CDR3 DNA: TGTGCCAGCAGCCTAAACCAATTAACGACAGGGGAGAGAAATCAGCCCCAGCATTTT
CDR3 protein: CASSLNQLTTGERNQPQHF

CDR3 length: 21
D gene: TRBD1
V gene: TRBV19
clone size: -
J gene: TRBJ1-5
CDR3 DNA: TGTGCCAGTAGTCAAGTTGTCCCCCGGTCTTGGCAGGGGACAGCCAATCAGCCCCAGCATTTT
CDR3 protein: CASSQVVPRSWQGTANQPQHF

CDR3 length: 15
D gene: TRBD2
V gene: TRBV9
clone size: -
J gene: TRBJ2-7
CDR3 DNA: TGTGCCAGCAGCGCCCTAGCGGGGGGCTCCTACGAGCAGTACTTC
CDR3 protein: CASSALAGGSYEQYF

CDR3 length: 14
D gene: TRBD2
V gene: TRBV25-1
clone size: -
J gene: TRBJ2-1
CDR3 DNA: TGTGCCAGCACCCAAGCGGGGGCGTACAATGAGCAGTTCTTC
CDR3 protein: CASTQAGAYNEQFF

CDR3 length: 13
D gene: -
V gene: TRBV27
clone size: -
J gene: TRBJ1-5
CDR3 DNA: TGTGCCAGCAGTTCAGGAGGAAATCAGCCCCAGCATTTT
CDR3 protein: CASSSGGNQPQHF

CDR3 length: 13
D gene: -
V gene: TRBV19
clone size: -
J gene: TRBJ1-4
CDR3 DNA: TGTGCCAGTAGTATATACAGGGCTGAAAAACTGTTTTTT
CDR3 protein: CASSIYRAEKLFF

CDR3 length: 12
D gene: -
V gene: TRBV6-5
clone size: -
J gene: TRBJ1-2
CDR3 DNA: TGTGCCAGCAAAGGGACATCTAATGGCTACACCTTC
CDR3 protein: CASKGTSNGYTF

CDR3 length: 15
D gene: -
V gene: TRBV15
clone size: -
J gene: TRBJ1-3
CDR3 DNA: TGTGCCACCAGCGCGGCGGGGCAGTCTGGAAACACCATATATTTT
CDR3 protein: CATSAAGQSGNTIYF

CDR3 length: 13
D gene: -
V gene: TRBV28
clone size: -
J gene: TRBJ2-2
CDR3 DNA: TGTGCCAGCAGTTTGCAGGGGTACGGGGAGCTGTTTTTT
CDR3 protein: CASSLQGYGELFF

CDR3 length: 14
D gene: -
V gene: TRBV3-1/TRBV3-2
clone size: once
J gene: TRBJ2-2
CDR3 DNA: TGTGCCAGCAGCCAAGTCCAAGCGTCCGGGGAGCTGTTTTTT
CDR3 protein: CASSQVQASGELFF

CDR3 length: 11
D gene: -
V gene: TRBV20-1
clone size: -
J gene: TRBJ2-3
CDR3 DNA: TGCAGTGCGATAGATCTAGATACGCAGTATTTT
CDR3 protein: CSAIDLDTQYF

CDR3 length: 12
D gene: -
V gene: TRBV18
clone size: -
J gene: TRBJ1-2
CDR3 DNA: TGTGCCAGCTCAACCGACAGGTTTGGCTACACCTTC
CDR3 protein: CASSTDRFGYTF

CDR3 length: 16
D gene: TRBD1
V gene: TRBV19
clone size: -
J gene: TRBJ2-1
CDR3 DNA: TGTGCCAGTAGTATATTACGGACAGGGGGCCTGAATGAGCAGTTCTTC
CDR3 protein: CASSILRTGGLNEQFF

CDR3 length: 15
D gene: -
V gene: TRBV6-5
clone size: -
J gene: TRBJ2-1
CDR3 DNA: TGTGCCAGCAAAAGTTTTCAGGGCACCTACAATGAGCAGTTCTTC
CDR3 protein: CASKSFQGTYNEQFF

CDR3 length: 14
D gene: -
V gene: TRBV27
clone size: -
J gene: TRBJ1-6
CDR3 DNA: TGTGCCAGCAGTCCTGGACAGCGAACGGCACCCCTCCACTTT
CDR3 protein: CASSPGQRTAPLHF

CDR3 length: 13
D gene: -
V gene: TRBV5-5
clone size: -
J gene: TRBJ2-7
CDR3 DNA: TGTGCCAGCAGCCATACGGGGATCTACGAGCAGTACTTC
CDR3 protein: CASSHTGIYEQYF

CDR3 length: 12
D gene: -
V gene: TRBV5-6
clone size: -
J gene: TRBJ1-1
CDR3 DNA: TGTGCCAGCAGCTTGAGCGAGAGGAGGGCTTTCTTT
CDR3 protein: CASSLSERRAFF

CDR3 length: 15
D gene: -
V gene: TRBV7-3
clone size: -
J gene: TRBJ2-2
CDR3 DNA: TGTGCCAGCAGCTTAACGGGTGGGGAGGCCGGGGAGCTGTTTTTT
CDR3 protein: CASSLTGGEAGELFF

CDR3 length: 14
D gene: -
V gene: TRBV14
clone size: -
J gene: TRBJ1-5
CDR3 DNA: TGTGCCAGCAGCCAAGAGGGGCTCAATCAGCCCCAGCATTTT
CDR3 protein: CASSQEGLNQPQHF

CDR3 length: 13
D gene: TRBD1
V gene: TRBV10-3
clone size: -
J gene: TRBJ1-6
CDR3 DNA: TGTGCCATCGGGGAGACAGGGGATTCACCCCTCCACTTT
CDR3 protein: CAIGETGDSPLHF

CDR3 length: 11
D gene: -
V gene: TRBV20-1
clone size: -
J gene: TRBJ2-1
CDR3 DNA: TGCAGTGCAAGTCCGTCCAATGAGCAGTTCTTC
CDR3 protein: CSASPSNEQFF

CDR3 length: 14
D gene: TRBD1
V gene: TRBV3-1/TRBV3-2
clone size: -
J gene: TRBJ1-2
CDR3 DNA: TGTGCCAGCAGCCAGTCGACAGGGGGTTTTGGCTACACCTTC
CDR3 protein: CASSQSTGGFGYTF

CDR3 length: 16
D gene: -
V gene: TRBV9
clone size: -
J gene: TRBJ2-7
CDR3 DNA: TGTGCCAGCAGCGTGGGTCTACGACAGTACCTCCACGAGCAGTACTTC
CDR3 protein: CASSVGLRQYLHEQYF

CDR3 length: 16
D gene: TRBD2
V gene: TRBV4-1
clone size: once
J gene: TRBJ2-1
CDR3 DNA: TGCGCCAGCAGCCAAGGACCGGGACTAGTATTCAATGAGCAGTTCTTC
CDR3 protein: CASSQGPGLVFNEQFF

CDR3 length: 18
D gene: TRBD2
V gene: TRBV4-1
clone size: -
J gene: TRBJ2-7
CDR3 DNA: TGCGCCAGCAGCCAAGATCGGTGGGGGACTAGCGGTACTAGCGAGCAGTACTTC
CDR3 protein: CASSQDRWGTSGTSEQYF

CDR3 length: 17
D gene: TRBD1
V gene: TRBV7-3
clone size: -
J gene: TRBJ2-2
CDR3 DNA: TGTGCCAGCAGCTCAGGACCGGGACAGGGGAGGACCGGGGAGCTGTTTTTT
CDR3 protein: CASSSGPGQGRTGELFF

CDR3 length: 16
D gene: -
V gene: TRBV5-5
clone size: -
J gene: TRBJ1-1
CDR3 DNA: TGTGCCAGCAGCCTAGTCCGACCTAAAAACAACACTGAAGCTTTCTTT
CDR3 protein: CASSLVRPKNNTEAFF

CDR3 length: 14
D gene: -
V gene: TRBV6-5
clone size: -
J gene: TRBJ2-7
CDR3 DNA: TGTGCCAGCAGCAGGGGCGAGGGAACCTACGAGCAGTACTTC
CDR3 protein: CASSRGEGTYEQYF

CDR3 length: 16
D gene: TRBD1
V gene: TRBV5-1
clone size: -
J gene: TRBJ1-6
CDR3 DNA: TGCGCCAGCAGCGCGTTCACAGGGGGAAAGAATTCACCCCTCCACTTT
CDR3 protein: CASSAFTGGKNSPLHF

CDR3 length: 13
D gene: TRBD1
V gene: TRBV28
clone size: -
J gene: TRBJ2-1
CDR3 DNA: TGTGCCAGCAGGCTATCGACAGGGTTAGGGCAGTTCTTC
CDR3 protein: CASRLSTGLGQFF

CDR3 length: 13
D gene: -
V gene: TRBV29-1
clone size: -
J gene: TRBJ1-5
CDR3 DNA: TGCAGCGTTTCCGCTAATAGCAATCAGCCCCAGCATTTT
CDR3 protein: CSVSANSNQPQHF

CDR3 length: 14
D gene: -
V gene: TRBV6-5
clone size: -
J gene: TRBJ2-7
CDR3 DNA: TGTGCCAGCAGTTACTCGGAGCCCCCCTACGAGCAGTACTTC
CDR3 protein: CASSYSEPPYEQYF

CDR3 length: 15
D gene: TRBD1
V gene: TRBV4-1
clone size: -
J gene: TRBJ1-3
CDR3 DNA: TGCGCCAGCAGCCAGGAGGACAGGGCTGGAAACACCATATATTTT
CDR3 protein: CASSQEDRAGNTIYF

CDR3 length: 15
D gene: TRBD2
V gene: TRBV4-1
clone size: -
J gene: TRBJ2-7
CDR3 DNA: TGCGCCAGCAGCCAAGATTTCATGCGGGGGGCCGAGCAGTACTTC
CDR3 protein: CASSQDFMRGAEQYF

CDR3 length: 18
D gene: TRBD1
V gene: TRBV28
clone size: -
J gene: TRBJ1-2
CDR3 DNA: TGTGCCAGCAAATTACTCCCAGGACAGGGGGCATCTAACTATGGCTACACCTTC
CDR3 protein: CASKLLPGQGASNYGYTF

CDR3 length: 14
D gene: TRBD2
V gene: TRBV7-2
clone size: -
J gene: TRBJ2-1
CDR3 DNA: TGTGCCTCTAGTAAGGAGCGGGGAGTCAATGAGCAGTTCTTC
CDR3 protein: CASSKERGVNEQFF

CDR3 length: 13
D gene: TRBD1
V gene: TRBV7-9
clone size: few
J gene: TRBJ1-1
CDR3 DNA: TGTGCCAGCAGCAAGACAGGGGGCACTGAAGCTTTCTTT
CDR3 protein: CASSKTGGTEAFF

CDR3 length: 16
D gene: TRBD1
V gene: TRBV15
clone size: -
J gene: TRBJ1-4
CDR3 DNA: TGTGCCACCAGCAGGGAACAGGGGGCCTACAATGAAAAACTGTTTTTT
CDR3 protein: CATSREQGAYNEKLFF